This passage covers 8 T cell receptor beta chains from one sample sequenced in a study of T cell changes during pregnancy in multiple sclerosis. Here immunoSEQ multiplex PCR was the method, and the copy in TCRdb shows in-frame clones only, minus some. This table has some 40,000 clones, about 89% appearing once. Source: CD4+ T cells from peripheral blood mononuclear cells, taken in the first trimester of pregnancy. These TCRs come from a female donor with multiple sclerosis, enrolled in a pregnancy study.

The CDR3 region is CASSVVGSGSQETQYF. In nucleotides, the CDR3 is TGTGCCAGCAGCGTAGTAGGTAGCGGGAGTCAAGAGACCCAGTACTTC. The rearrangement joins TRBV9 to TRBJ2-5; 9 bases match TRBD2. Trimming at V came to 0 bases and at J to 2 bases, leaving 5 bases not matched to a gene. The CDR3 covers 16 residues. CDR1 SGDLS and CDR2 YYNGEE come from the germline V gene.

The V and J genes are TRBV5-8 and TRBJ1-2; D remains ambiguous. CDR1 SGHTS and CDR2 YDEGEE come from the germline V gene. V lost 0 bases, J lost 1 base, and 10 bases lay in between. This CDR3 comprises 15 residues. The CDR3 DNA sequence: TGTGCCAGCAGCTTGGGGAGTTCCCGTAACTATGGCTACACCTTC. It encodes CASSLGSSRNYGYTF.

The chain couples TRBV28 to TRBJ2-7, with 11 bases identical to TRBD2. V lost 5 bases and J lost 0; bases outside the gene matches: 3. CDR1 MDHEN and CDR2 SYDVKM come from the germline V gene. The CDR3 is made up of 15 amino acids. CDR3 in DNA: TGTGCCAGCAGTCCTACTAGCGGGAGCTCCTACGAGCAGTACTTC. Protein: CASSPTSGSSYEQYF.

The rearrangement links TRBV4-2 to TRBJ1-2; TRBD1 agrees at 7 bases. V trimming: 3 bases; J trimming: 10 bases; junction bases outside the gene matches: 8. The germline V gene encodes CDR1 LGHNA and CDR2 YNFKEQ. This CDR3 has 13 residues. The CDR3, as DNA: TGTGCCAGCAGCCAGATATCCGGACAGGACTACACCTTC. Its translation: CASSQISGQDYTF.

A few counts support this clone. V and J are TRBV11-2 and TRBJ1-1; D remains ambiguous. The germline V and J ends were trimmed by 8 bases and 0 bases, with 10 bases remaining between them. Germline CDR1 is SGHAT and CDR2 is FQNNGV. The CDR3 extends over 13 amino acids. The CDR3 region has the DNA TGTGCCAGCGGAGTCACGCTGAACACTGAAGCTTTCTTT. Translating gives CASGVTLNTEAFF.

V is TRBV5-1 and J is TRBJ1-1, with D tentatively TRBD1 (6 bases). Germline V lookup: CDR1 SGHRS, CDR2 YFSETQ. Trimming pared 0 bases from V and 4 bases from J, leaving 13 bases between. The CDR3 contains 15 residues. The CDR3 region is CASSLGGREGTEAFF. The CDR3 DNA follows: TGCGCCAGCAGCTTGGGGGGGCGAGAGGGCACTGAAGCTTTCTTT.

The chain combines TRBV5-1 with TRBJ1-2, with 8 bases that match TRBD1. V lost 5 bases to trimming and J lost 4 bases; unmatched junction nucleotides: 10. The CDR3 runs 15 residues. From germline, CDR1 is SGHRS and CDR2 YFSETQ. CDR3 in DNA: TGCGCCAGCAGACAAACCGGGACAGGAATCTATGGCTACACCTTC. Translating it yields CASRQTGTGIYGYTF. Full variable domain (missing parts from reference TRBV5-1 and TRBJ1-2): KAGVTQTPRYLIKTRGQQVTLSCSPISGHRSVSWYQQTPGQGLQFLFEYFSETQRNKGNFPGRFSGRQFSNSRSEMNVSTLELGDSALYLCASRQTGTGIYGYTFGSGTRLTVV.

The chain uses TRBV7-9 and TRBJ1-2, with TRBD1 identical over 7 bases. The CDR3 has 14 residues. Germline V CDR1 and CDR2: SEHNR, FQNEAQ (reference sequence). The V gene end was trimmed by 2 bases and the J gene end by 6 bases; junction bases not matched to a gene: 6. As DNA, the CDR3 is TGTGCCAGCAGCTTAAACGAGGGGGCGAATGGCTACACCTTC. Its translation is CASSLNEGANGYTF.